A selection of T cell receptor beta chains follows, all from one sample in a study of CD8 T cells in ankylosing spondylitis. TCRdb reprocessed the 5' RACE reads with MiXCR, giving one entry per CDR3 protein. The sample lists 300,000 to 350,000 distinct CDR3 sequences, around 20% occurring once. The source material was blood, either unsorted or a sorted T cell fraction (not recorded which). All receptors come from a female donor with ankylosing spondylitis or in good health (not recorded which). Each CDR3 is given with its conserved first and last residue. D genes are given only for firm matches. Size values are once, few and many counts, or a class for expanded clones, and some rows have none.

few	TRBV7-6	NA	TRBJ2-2	CASSSAREGPGELFF	TGTGCCAGCAGCTCTGCCAGGGAAGGACCCGGGGAGCTGTTTTTT
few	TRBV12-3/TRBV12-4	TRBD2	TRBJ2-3	CASSLDRVGTSGTDTQYF	TGTGCCAGCAGTTTAGACAGGGTAGGGACTAGCGGAACAGATACGCAGTATTTT
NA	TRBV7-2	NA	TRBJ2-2	CASSFKVAGELFF	TGTGCCAGCAGCTTTAAGGTTGCCGGGGAGCTGTTTTTT
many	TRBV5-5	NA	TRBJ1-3	CASSLGDSSGNTIYF	TGTGCCAGCAGCTTGGGCGACAGCTCTGGAAACACCATATATTTT
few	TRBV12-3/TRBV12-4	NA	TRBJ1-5	CASSYRSTQANQPQHF	TGTGCCAGCAGCTATCGATCTACCCAAGCCAATCAGCCCCAGCATTTT
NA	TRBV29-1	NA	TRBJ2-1	CTAGGMSSYNEQFF	TGCACCGCCGGGGGAATGAGCTCCTACAATGAGCAGTTCTTC
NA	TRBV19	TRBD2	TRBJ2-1	CASSMVGTGGRARNEQFF	TGTGCCAGTAGTATGGTCGGTACGGGCGGGAGGGCCAGGAATGAGCAGTTCTTC
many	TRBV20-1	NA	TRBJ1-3	CSARDRHTIYF	TGCAGTGCTAGAGATCGGCACACCATATATTTT
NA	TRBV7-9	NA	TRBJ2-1	CASSPRAGSYNEQFF	TGTGCCAGCAGCCCTAGGGCGGGGTCCTACAATGAGCAGTTCTTC
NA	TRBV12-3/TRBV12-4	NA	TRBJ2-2	CASSPGLVQGTGELFF	TGTGCCAGCAGTCCGGGACTGGTTCAAGGAACCGGGGAGCTGTTTTTT
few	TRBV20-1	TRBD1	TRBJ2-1	CSAKKGTGGIISYNEQFF	TGCAGTGCTAAAAAGGGGACAGGGGGCATCATCTCCTACAATGAGCAGTTCTTC
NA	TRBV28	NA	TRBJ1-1	CASSFLYGLNTEAFF	TGTGCCAGCAGTTTTTTGTATGGATTGAACACTGAAGCTTTCTTT
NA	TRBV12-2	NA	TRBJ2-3	CASRITGKSVVDTQYF	TGTGCAAGTCGCATAACAGGGAAGTCAGTGGTAGATACGCAGTATTTT
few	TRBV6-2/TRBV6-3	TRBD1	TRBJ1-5	CASSRTGDQPQHF	TGTGCCAGCAGCCGGACAGGGGATCAGCCCCAGCATTTT
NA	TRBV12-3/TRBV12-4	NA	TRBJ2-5	CASSLGGIKTQYF	TGTGCCAGCAGTCTAGGGGGTATAAAGACCCAGTACTTC
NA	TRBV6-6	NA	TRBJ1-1	CASSYSEYTEAFF	TGTGCCAGCAGTTACTCCGAATACACTGAAGCTTTCTTT
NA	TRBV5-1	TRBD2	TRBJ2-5	CASSTGTSLGAQYF	TGCGCCAGCAGCACCGGGACTAGCCTTGGGGCCCAGTACTTC
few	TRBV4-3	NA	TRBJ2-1	CASSLTPRAREWNEQFF	TGCGCCAGCAGCCTTACCCCCCGGGCCAGGGAGTGGAATGAGCAGTTCTTC
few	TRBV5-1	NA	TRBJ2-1	CASSLGRGADLLEQFF	TGCGCCAGCAGCTTGGGTAGGGGGGCCGACCTATTGGAGCAGTTCTTC
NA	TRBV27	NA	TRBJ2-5	CASSLFPAETQYF	TGTGCCAGCAGTTTATTCCCGGCGGAGACCCAGTACTTC
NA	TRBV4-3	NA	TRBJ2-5	CASSQDSGVQETQYF	TGCGCCAGCAGCCAAGATTCGGGGGTACAAGAGACCCAGTACTTC
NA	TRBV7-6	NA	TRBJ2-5	CANRGYQETQYF	TGTGCCAACCGCGGGTACCAAGAGACCCAGTACTTC
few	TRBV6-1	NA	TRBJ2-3	CASNSVVRTDTQYF	TGTGCCAGCAACTCCGTAGTACGCACAGATACGCAGTATTTT
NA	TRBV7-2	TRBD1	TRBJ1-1	CASTLVGQGGTEAFF	TGTGCCAGCACCTTAGTGGGGCAGGGGGGAACTGAAGCTTTCTTT
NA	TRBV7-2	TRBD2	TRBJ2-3	CASSLALMGLAGDPQYF	TGTGCCAGCAGCTTAGCGCTAATGGGACTAGCGGGAGACCCGCAGTATTTT
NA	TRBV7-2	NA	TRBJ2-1	CASSLVGGNEQFF	TGTGCCAGCAGCTTAGTAGGGGGCAATGAGCAGTTCTTC
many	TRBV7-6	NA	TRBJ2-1	CASSQGRRSSYNEQFF	TGTGCCAGCAGCCAAGGACGTAGGAGCTCCTACAATGAGCAGTTCTTC
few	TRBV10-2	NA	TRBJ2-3	CASQDPIDTQYF	TGCGCCAGCCAGGACCCAATAGATACGCAGTATTTT
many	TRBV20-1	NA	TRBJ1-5	CSASGRHRGQPQHF	TGCAGTGCTAGCGGGAGGCACCGCGGTCAGCCCCAGCATTTT
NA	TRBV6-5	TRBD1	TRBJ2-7	CASSYFGLQGAIEQYF	TGTGCCAGCAGTTACTTCGGACTCCAGGGGGCGATCGAGCAGTACTTC
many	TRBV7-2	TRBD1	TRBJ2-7	CASSRDRENEQYF	TGTGCCAGCAGCCGGGACAGGGAGAACGAGCAGTACTTC
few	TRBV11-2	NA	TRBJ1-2	CASSFSNRAVNYGYTF	TGTGCCAGCAGCTTCAGTAACAGGGCCGTCAACTATGGCTACACCTTC